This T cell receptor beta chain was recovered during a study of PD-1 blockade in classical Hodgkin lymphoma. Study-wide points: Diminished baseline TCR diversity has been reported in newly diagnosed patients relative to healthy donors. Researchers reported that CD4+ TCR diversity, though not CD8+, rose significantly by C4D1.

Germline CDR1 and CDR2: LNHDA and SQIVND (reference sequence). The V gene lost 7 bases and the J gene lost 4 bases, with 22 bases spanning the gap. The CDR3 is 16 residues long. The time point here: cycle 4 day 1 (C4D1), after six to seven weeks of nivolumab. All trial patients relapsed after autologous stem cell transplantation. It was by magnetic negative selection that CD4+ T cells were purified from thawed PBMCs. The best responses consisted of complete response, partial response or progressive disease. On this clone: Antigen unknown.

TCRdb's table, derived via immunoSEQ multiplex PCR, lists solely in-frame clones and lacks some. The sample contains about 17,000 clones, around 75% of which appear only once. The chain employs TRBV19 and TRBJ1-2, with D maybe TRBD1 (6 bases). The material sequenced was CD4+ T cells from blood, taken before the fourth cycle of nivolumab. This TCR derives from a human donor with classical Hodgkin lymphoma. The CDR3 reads CASTPAGGGGSYGYTF. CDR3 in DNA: TGTGCCAGTACTCCTGCCGGGGGGGGCGGGAGCTATGGCTACACCTTC. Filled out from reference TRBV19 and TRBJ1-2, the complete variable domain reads DGGITQSPKYLFRKEGQNVTLSCEQNLNHDAMYWYRQDPGQGLRLIYYSQIVNDFQKGDIAEGYSVSREKKESFPLTVTSAQKNPTAFYLCASTPAGGGGSYGYTFGSGTRLTVV.